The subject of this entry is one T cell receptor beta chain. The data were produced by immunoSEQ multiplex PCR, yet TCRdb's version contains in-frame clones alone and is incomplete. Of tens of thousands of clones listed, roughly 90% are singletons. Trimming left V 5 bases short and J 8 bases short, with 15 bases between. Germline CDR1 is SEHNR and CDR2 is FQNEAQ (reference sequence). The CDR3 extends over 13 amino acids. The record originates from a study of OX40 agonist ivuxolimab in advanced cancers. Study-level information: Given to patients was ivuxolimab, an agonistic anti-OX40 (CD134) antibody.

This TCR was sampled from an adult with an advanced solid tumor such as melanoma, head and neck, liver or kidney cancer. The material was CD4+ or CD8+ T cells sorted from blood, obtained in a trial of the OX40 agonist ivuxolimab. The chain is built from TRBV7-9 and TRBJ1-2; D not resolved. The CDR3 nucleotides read TGTGCCAGCAGCCCCCGGTTATTGGGGGGCTACACCTTC. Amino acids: CASSPRLLGGYTF.